These 3 T cell receptor beta chains originate from one sample sequenced in a study of T cells in Graves' hyperthyroidism and ophthalmopathy. Researchers took RNA transcripts and amplified the TCR beta CDR3 regions from them. The TCR CDR3 was amplified in a first-round RT-PCR using the HTBI primer set. TCRdb used MiXCR to reprocess the multiplex PCR reads, holding one entry per CDR3 protein. The sample consists of more than 35,000 distinct CDR3 sequences, about half of them appearing once. The material sequenced was peripheral blood or thyroid tissue (not recorded which). All receptors come from a woman aged 50 to 60 with Graves' hyperthyroidism.

This clonotype showed up many times. This chain links TRBV20-1 with TRBJ2-3; TRBD2 aligns across 12 bases. The CDR3 contains 16 residues. The V gene end was trimmed by 0 bases and the J gene end by 4 bases; junction bases not matched to a gene: 5. Germline V CDR1 and CDR2: DFQATT, SNEGSKA (reference sequence). CDR3 in amino acids: CSARDQSSGRADTQYF. Here the CDR3 DNA reads TGCAGTGCTAGAGATCAGTCTAGCGGGAGGGCAGATACGCAGTATTTT.

This clonotype was counted at least ten times. The rearrangement joins TRBV7-2 to TRBJ1-4; TRBD1 might be the D (5 bases). V lost 4 bases and J 8 bases, leaving 20 bases between the germline ends. Looked up from germline, CDR1 is SGHTA and CDR2 is FQGNSA. The CDR3 extends over 16 amino acids. In nucleotides, the CDR3 is TGTGCCAGCAGCTCGGGAAGGGGCGGGGATGTCGAAAAACTGTTTTTT. Its protein is CASSSGRGGDVEKLFF.

The table lists this clonotype with a few counts. V gene TRBV20-1 combines with J gene TRBJ2-7, with TRBD1 identical over 8 bases. V shed 5 bases and J 7 bases; nucleotides not matched to a gene: 4. The CDR3 extends over 11 amino acids. The germline V gene encodes CDR1 DFQATT and CDR2 SNEGSKA (reference sequence). The CDR3 sequence: CSASTGGEQYF. The CDR3 DNA reads TGCAGTGCTTCTACAGGGGGAGAGCAGTACTTC.